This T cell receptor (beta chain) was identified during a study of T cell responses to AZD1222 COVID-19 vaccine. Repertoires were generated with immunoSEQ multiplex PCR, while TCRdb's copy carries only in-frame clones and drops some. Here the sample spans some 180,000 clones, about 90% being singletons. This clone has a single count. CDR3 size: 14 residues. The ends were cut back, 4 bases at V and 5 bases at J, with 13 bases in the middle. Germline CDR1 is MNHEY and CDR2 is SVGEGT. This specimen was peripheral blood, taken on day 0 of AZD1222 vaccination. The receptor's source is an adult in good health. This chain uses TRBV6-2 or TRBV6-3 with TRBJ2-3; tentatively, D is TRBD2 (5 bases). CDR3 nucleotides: TGTGCCAGCAGTTCTCGCATCGGAGGAGATACGCAGTATTTT. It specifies CASSSRIGGDTQYF.